A selection of T cell receptor beta chains follows, all from one sample in a study of CD8+ T cells in alopecia areata. Profiled with immunoSEQ multiplex PCR; TCRdb holds only in-frame clones, not every one. The data hold 200,000 or so clones, with roughly 60% observed a single time. The material sequenced was CD4+ T cells sorted from blood, taken at week 24, from a patient treated with tofacitinib. Receptors originate from a human donor with alopecia areata. Both conserved end residues are part of each CDR3. The order of the fields is D gene, J gene, V gene, clone size, CDR3 protein, CDR3 DNA. A D gene is named only where the DNA matches it firmly. Size is omitted from some rows. Given values are once, few, many or a class for expanded clones.

>-|TRBJ1-2|TRBV15|once
CATSRDSGGYTF
TGTGCCACCAGCAGAGATTCAGGAGGCTACACCTTC
>-|TRBJ2-5|TRBV7-9|-
CASSSNVETQYF
TGTGCCAGCAGCTCAAACGTAGAGACCCAGTACTTC
>-|TRBJ2-3|TRBV5-4|-
CASSLTTDTQYF
TGTGCCAGCAGCCTGACGACAGATACGCAGTATTTT
>-|TRBJ1-1|TRBV27|-
CASSLGTEAFF
TGTGCCAGCAGTTTGGGCACTGAAGCTTTCTTT
>-|TRBJ1-4|TRBV5-1|-
CASSLDFQGRGEKLFF
TGCGCCAGCAGCTTGGATTTTCAGGGACGTGGGGAAAAACTGTTTTTT
>-|TRBJ2-5|TRBV28|-
CASNYGSHRETQYF
TGTGCCAGCAATTACGGGAGTCACCGTGAGACCCAGTACTTC
>-|TRBJ2-7|TRBV29-1|-
CSVEDQGYEQYF
TGCAGCGTTGAAGATCAGGGTTACGAGCAGTACTTC
>-|TRBJ2-7|TRBV11-2|few
CASSLEPVTYEQYF
TGTGCCAGCAGCTTAGAGCCGGTGACCTACGAGCAGTACTTC
>TRBD1|TRBJ1-1|TRBV6-6|few
CASSNSGQGSTTEAFF
TGTGCCAGCAGTAACTCGGGACAGGGGTCGACCACTGAAGCTTTCTTT
>-|TRBJ2-4|TRBV6-5|-
CASSYGQANIQYF
TGTGCCAGCAGTTACGGGCAGGCAAACATTCAGTACTTC
>-|TRBJ1-5|TRBV5-6|-
CASSRFSNQPQHF
TGTGCCAGCAGCCGGTTTAGCAATCAGCCCCAGCATTTT
>TRBD2|TRBJ2-7|TRBV29-1|-
CSVEAVGSGEQYF
TGCAGCGTTGAGGCCGTGGGTAGCGGGGAGCAGTACTTC
>-|TRBJ2-6|TRBV7-8|few
CASSLPNSGANVLTF
TGTGCCAGCAGCTTACCCAACTCTGGGGCCAACGTCCTGACTTTC
>TRBD2|TRBJ2-5|TRBV29-1|few
CSGWSSGGPGETQYF
TGCAGCGGATGGTCTAGCGGGGGGCCCGGAGAGACCCAGTACTTC
>TRBD1|TRBJ2-3|TRBV28|-
CASSPEDRVSTDTQYF
TGTGCCAGCAGTCCCGAGGACAGGGTTAGCACAGATACGCAGTATTTT
>-|TRBJ1-5|TRBV4-2|few
CASSQEYRENQPQHF
TGTGCCAGCAGCCAAGAGTACAGGGAAAACCAGCCCCAGCATTTT
>-|TRBJ2-3|TRBV7-2|-
CASSLVPGPVADTQYF
TGTGCCAGCAGCTTGGTGCCCGGGCCAGTGGCAGATACGCAGTATTTT